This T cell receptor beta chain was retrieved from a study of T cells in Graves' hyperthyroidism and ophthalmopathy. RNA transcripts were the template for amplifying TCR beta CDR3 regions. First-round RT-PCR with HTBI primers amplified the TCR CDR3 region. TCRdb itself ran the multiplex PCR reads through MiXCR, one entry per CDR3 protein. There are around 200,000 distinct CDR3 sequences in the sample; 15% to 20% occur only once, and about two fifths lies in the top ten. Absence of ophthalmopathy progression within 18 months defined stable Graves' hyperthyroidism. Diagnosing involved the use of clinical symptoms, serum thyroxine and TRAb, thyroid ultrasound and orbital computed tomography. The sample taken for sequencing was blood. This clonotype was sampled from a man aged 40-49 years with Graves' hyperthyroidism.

The CDR3 protein is CASTAPGQMQPAKNIQYF. As DNA, the CDR3 is TGTGCCAGCACCGCGCCGGGACAGATGCAGCCTGCCAAAAACATTCAGTACTTC. The J gene is TRBJ2-4, the V gene TRBV6-1; 7 bases match TRBD1. This CDR3 comprises 18 residues. In germline, CDR1 is MNHNS, CDR2 SASEGT. V gave up 7 bases and J gave up 1 base; unmatched junction bases: 16.